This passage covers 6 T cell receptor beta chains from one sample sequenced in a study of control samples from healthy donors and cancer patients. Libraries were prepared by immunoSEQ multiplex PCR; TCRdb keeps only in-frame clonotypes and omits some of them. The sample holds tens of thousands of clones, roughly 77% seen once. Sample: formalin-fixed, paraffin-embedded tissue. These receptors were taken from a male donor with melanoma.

CDR3 residues: CASSQGGTGWCEQYF. The DNA for the CDR3 is TGCGCCAGCAGTCAGGGGGGGACAGGGTGGTGCGAGCAGTACTTC. This chain connects TRBV23-1 to TRBJ2-7, with 9 nucleotides matching TRBD1. TRBV23-1 falls under the ORF class, with uncertain function. With 3 bases clipped from V and 6 bases from J, the junction kept 9 bases outside the gene matches. CDR3 length: 15 residues.

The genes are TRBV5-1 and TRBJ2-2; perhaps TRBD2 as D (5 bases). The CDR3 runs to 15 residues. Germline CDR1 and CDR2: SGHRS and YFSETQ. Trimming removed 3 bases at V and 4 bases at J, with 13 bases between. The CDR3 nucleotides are TGCGCCAGCAGCTCCAGGACTCTCGTCACCGGGGAGCTGTTTTTT. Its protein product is CASSSRTLVTGELFF. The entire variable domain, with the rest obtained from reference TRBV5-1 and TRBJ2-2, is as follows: KAGVTQTPRYLIKTRGQQVTLSCSPISGHRSVSWYQQTPGQGLQFLFEYFSETQRNKGNFPGRFSGRQFSNSRSEMNVSTLELGDSALYLCASSSRTLVTGELFFGEGSRLTVL.

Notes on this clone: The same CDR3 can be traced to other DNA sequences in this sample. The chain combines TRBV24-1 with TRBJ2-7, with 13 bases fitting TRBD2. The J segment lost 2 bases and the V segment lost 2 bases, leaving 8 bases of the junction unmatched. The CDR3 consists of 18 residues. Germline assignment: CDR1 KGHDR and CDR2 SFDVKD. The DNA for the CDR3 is TGTGCCACCAGTGATTGGCGGACTAGCGGGAGCGGGGCCTACGAGCAGTACTTC. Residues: CATSDWRTSGSGAYEQYF.

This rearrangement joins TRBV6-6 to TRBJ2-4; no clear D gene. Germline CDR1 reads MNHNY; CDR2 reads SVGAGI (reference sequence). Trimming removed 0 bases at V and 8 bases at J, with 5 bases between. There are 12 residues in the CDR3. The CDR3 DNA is TGTGCCAGCAGTTACTCTCGGGACATTCAGTACTTC. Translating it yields CASSYSRDIQYF.

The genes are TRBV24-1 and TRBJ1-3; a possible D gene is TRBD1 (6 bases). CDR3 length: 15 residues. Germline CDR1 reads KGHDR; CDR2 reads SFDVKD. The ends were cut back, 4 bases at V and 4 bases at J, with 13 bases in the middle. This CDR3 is CATSDHRVAGNTIYF. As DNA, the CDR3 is TGTGCCACCAGTGACCACAGGGTTGCCGGAAACACCATATATTTT.

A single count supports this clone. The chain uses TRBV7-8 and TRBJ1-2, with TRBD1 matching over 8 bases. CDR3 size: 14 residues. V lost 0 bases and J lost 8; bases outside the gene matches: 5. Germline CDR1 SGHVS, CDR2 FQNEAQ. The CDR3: CASSLAQGDGGYTF. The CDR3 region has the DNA TGTGCCAGCAGCTTAGCACAGGGGGATGGAGGCTACACCTTC.